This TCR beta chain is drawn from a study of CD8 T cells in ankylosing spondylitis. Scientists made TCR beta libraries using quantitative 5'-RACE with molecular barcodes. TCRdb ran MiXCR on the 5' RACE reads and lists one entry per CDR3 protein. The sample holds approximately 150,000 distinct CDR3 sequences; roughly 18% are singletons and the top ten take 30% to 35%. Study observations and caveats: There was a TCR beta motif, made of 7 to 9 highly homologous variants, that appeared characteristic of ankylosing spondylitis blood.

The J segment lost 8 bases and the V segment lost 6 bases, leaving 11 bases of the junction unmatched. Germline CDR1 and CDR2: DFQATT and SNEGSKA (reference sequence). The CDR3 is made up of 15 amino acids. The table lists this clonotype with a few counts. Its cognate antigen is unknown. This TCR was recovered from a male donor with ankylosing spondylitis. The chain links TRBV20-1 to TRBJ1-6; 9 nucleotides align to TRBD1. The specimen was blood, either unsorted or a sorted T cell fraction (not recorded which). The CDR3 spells CSAQEGDRAYSPLHF. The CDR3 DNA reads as TGCAGTGCCCAGGAAGGGGACAGGGCCTATTCACCCCTCCACTTT.